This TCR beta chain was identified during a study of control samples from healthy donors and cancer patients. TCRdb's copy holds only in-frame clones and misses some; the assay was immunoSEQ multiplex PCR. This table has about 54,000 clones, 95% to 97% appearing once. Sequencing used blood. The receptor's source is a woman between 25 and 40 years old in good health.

CDR3 residues: CASSLVWNQPQHF. In nucleotides, the CDR3 is TGTGCCAGCAGTTTAGTCTGGAATCAGCCCCAGCATTTT. The genes are TRBV12-3 or TRBV12-4 and TRBJ1-5; D is ambiguous. The CDR3 is made up of 13 amino acids. Trimming removed 1 base from V and 4 bases from J, with 5 bases in between.